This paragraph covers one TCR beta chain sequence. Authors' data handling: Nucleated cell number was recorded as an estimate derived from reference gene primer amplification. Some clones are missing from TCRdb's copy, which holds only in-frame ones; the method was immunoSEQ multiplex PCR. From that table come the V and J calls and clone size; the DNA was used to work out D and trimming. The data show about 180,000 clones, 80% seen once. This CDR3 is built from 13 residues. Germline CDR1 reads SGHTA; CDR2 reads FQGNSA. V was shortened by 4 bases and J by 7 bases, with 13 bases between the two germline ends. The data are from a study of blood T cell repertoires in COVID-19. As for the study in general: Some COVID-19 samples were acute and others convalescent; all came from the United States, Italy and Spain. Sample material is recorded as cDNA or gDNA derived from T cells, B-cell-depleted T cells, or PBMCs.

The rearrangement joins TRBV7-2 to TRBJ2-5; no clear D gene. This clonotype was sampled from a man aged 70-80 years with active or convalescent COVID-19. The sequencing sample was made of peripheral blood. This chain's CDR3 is CASSSVLSGTQYF. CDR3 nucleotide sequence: TGTGCCAGCAGCTCCGTCCTCAGTGGGACCCAGTACTTC.